These T cell receptor beta chains were read from a single sample in a study of cytomegalovirus exposure and HLA in healthy donors. Assay: immunoSEQ multiplex PCR; the TCRdb copy retains only in-frame clones and omits some. The sample consists of 75,000 to 90,000 clones, around 73% of them appearing once. Sequencing was carried out using PBMCs. The source of these receptors is a man in his fifties or sixties in good health and CMV-seronegative. CDR3s include the opening cysteine and the closing phenylalanine or tryptophan. D genes are given only for firm matches. Clone size is shown for a subset of rows, as once, few, many or a class of expanded clone.

D gene	V gene	J gene	clone size	CDR3 protein	CDR3 DNA
TRBD1	TRBV19	TRBJ1-1	-	CASRDRGGGHTEAFF	TGTGCCAGTAGGGACAGGGGAGGTGGTCACACTGAAGCTTTCTTT
TRBD2	TRBV10-3	TRBJ2-1	-	CAISDPASGVDEQFF	TGTGCCATCTCAGACCCGGCTAGCGGGGTCGATGAGCAGTTCTTC
-	TRBV7-9	TRBJ1-5	-	CASSQRTNQPQHF	TGTGCCAGCAGCCAACGGACTAATCAGCCCCAGCATTTT
-	TRBV6-5	TRBJ1-6	-	CASSVRGSSPLHF	TGTGCCAGCAGCGTCAGGGGATCTTCACCCCTCCACTTT
-	TRBV18	TRBJ2-1	-	CASSRGRDNEQFF	TGTGCCAGCTCAAGAGGGAGAGACAATGAGCAGTTCTTC
-	TRBV7-9	TRBJ2-5	-	CASSAIPSATETQYF	TGTGCCAGCAGCGCCATCCCGAGCGCAACAGAGACCCAGTACTTC
-	TRBV28	TRBJ1-2	-	CASSYISHYGYTF	TGTGCCAGCAGTTATATATCTCACTATGGCTACACCTTC
-	TRBV30	TRBJ1-4	-	CAWRTGSNEKLFF	TGTGCCTGGAGAACAGGGTCAAATGAAAAACTGTTTTTT
-	TRBV21-1	TRBJ2-1	-	CASSFHYRGVYNEQFF	TGTGCCAGCAGCTTCCATTACAGGGGTGTCTACAATGAGCAGTTCTTC
TRBD1	TRBV6-5	TRBJ1-2	-	CASTLRGAVNYGYTF	TGTGCCAGCACCCTCAGGGGGGCGGTGAACTATGGCTACACCTTC
TRBD2	TRBV15	TRBJ2-1	-	CATSRDLAGGPGRNEQFF	TGTGCCACCAGCAGAGATCTAGCGGGGGGGCCGGGTAGAAATGAGCAGTTCTTC
-	TRBV28	TRBJ1-5	-	CASSWEGGTNQPQHF	TGTGCCAGCAGTTGGGAAGGCGGGACCAATCAGCCCCAGCATTTT
-	TRBV5-4	TRBJ1-1	-	CASSLGARDTEAFF	TGTGCCAGCAGCTTGGGGGCGCGGGACACTGAAGCTTTCTTT
TRBD2	TRBV28	TRBJ2-2	-	CASSLSPRRGGELFF	TGTGCCAGCAGTTTATCCCCTCGGCGGGGGGGGGAGCTGTTTTTT
TRBD2	TRBV4-1	TRBJ2-2	-	CASSSSGARNTGELFF	TGCGCCAGCAGTTCTAGCGGGGCCAGAAACACCGGGGAGCTGTTTTTT
TRBD1	TRBV12-5	TRBJ2-6	-	CASGLGGAGGPRGRQVSGANVLTF	TGTGCTAGTGGTTTGGGGGGCGCCGGCGGTCCCAGGGGGCGCCAAGTTTCTGGGGCCAACGTCCTGACTTTC
-	TRBV5-5	TRBJ2-5	few	CASSFFLRDNQETQYF	TGTGCCAGCAGCTTTTTCCTCCGGGACAACCAAGAGACCCAGTACTTC
TRBD1	TRBV5-4	TRBJ1-2	-	CASSLAGGQGIGYTF	TGTGCCAGCAGCTTGGCTGGGGGACAGGGGATTGGCTACACCTTC
-	TRBV5-8	TRBJ1-3	-	CASSLYDVLGNTIYF	TGTGCCAGCAGCTTGTATGATGTACTGGGAAACACCATATATTTT
TRBD1	TRBV5-3	TRBJ1-5	-	CARSLTWDRGSNQPQHF	TGTGCCAGAAGCTTGACGTGGGACAGGGGAAGCAATCAGCCCCAGCATTTT
-	TRBV7-8	TRBJ2-2	once	CASSPTNLNTGELFF	TGTGCCAGCAGCCCGACTAATCTTAACACCGGGGAGCTGTTTTTT
TRBD1	TRBV16	TRBJ2-7	-	CASSQSATGREQYF	TGTGCCAGCAGCCAATCGGCGACAGGGCGGGAGCAGTACTTC
TRBD1	TRBV28	TRBJ1-5	once	CASSFRTGGNQPQHF	TGTGCCAGCAGTTTCCGGACAGGAGGAAATCAGCCCCAGCATTTT
-	TRBV18	TRBJ1-3	few	CASSPRGRYSGNTIYF	TGTGCCAGCTCACCTCGCGGAAGATACTCTGGAAACACCATATATTTT
-	TRBV11-2	TRBJ2-1	few	CASSLRGGATDEQFF	TGTGCCAGCAGCTTAAGGGGGGGGGCGACGGATGAGCAGTTCTTC
-	TRBV6-1	TRBJ1-2	-	CASSEVLGGTVDGYTF	TGTGCCAGCAGTGAAGTATTGGGGGGGACGGTCGATGGCTACACCTTC
-	TRBV5-1	TRBJ2-5	-	CASSLGGRVGEETQYF	TGCGCCAGCAGCTTGGGGGGCAGGGTAGGTGAAGAGACCCAGTACTTC
TRBD1	TRBV6-5	TRBJ1-6	few	CASSSTGPLSSPLHF	TGTGCCAGCAGTTCGACAGGGCCCTTAAGTTCACCCCTCCACTTT
TRBD2	TRBV28	TRBJ2-7	-	CASSTLGGGARNEQYF	TGTGCCAGCAGTACCCTCGGGGGAGGGGCAAGGAACGAGCAGTACTTC
-	TRBV27	TRBJ2-7	-	CASSRRPREYEQYF	TGTGCCAGCAGTAGGCGGCCACGTGAATACGAGCAGTACTTC
-	TRBV9	TRBJ2-1	-	CASSVDGGLYNEQFF	TGTGCCAGCAGCGTAGACGGGGGGCTCTACAATGAGCAGTTCTTC
TRBD1	TRBV5-1	TRBJ1-1	-	CASSGTGGTEAFF	TGCGCCAGCAGCGGCACAGGGGGCACTGAAGCTTTCTTT
-	TRBV19	TRBJ1-2	-	CASSIGAGDYGYTF	TGTGCCAGTAGTATAGGGGCCGGTGACTATGGCTACACCTTC
TRBD1	TRBV19	TRBJ1-5	-	CASSMGQGAQPQHF	TGTGCCAGTAGTATGGGGCAGGGGGCTCAGCCCCAGCATTTT
-	TRBV30	TRBJ1-2	-	CAWSGTGTYGYTF	TGTGCCTGGAGTGGTACAGGGACGTATGGCTACACCTTC
-	TRBV30	TRBJ1-3	few	CARVGEPGNTIYF	TGTGCCCGGGTCGGTGAGCCTGGAAACACCATATATTTT
-	TRBV5-1	TRBJ1-1	-	CASSLGRDTEAFF	TGCGCCAGCAGCTTGGGGAGGGACACTGAAGCTTTCTTT
-	TRBV5-6	TRBJ2-3	-	CASSRPSRGLSGGGDTQYF	TGTGCCAGCAGCCGCCCGAGCAGGGGGCTTAGCGGGGGTGGAGATACGCAGTATTTT
-	TRBV6-1	TRBJ2-5	-	CASSETGRQQETQYF	TGTGCCAGCAGTGAGACAGGGAGGCAACAAGAGACCCAGTACTTC
-	TRBV11-2	TRBJ1-1	-	CASSLSGYTEAFF	TGTGCCAGCAGCTTATCGGGTTACACTGAAGCTTTCTTT
-	TRBV4-3	TRBJ2-7	-	CASSQVSGREQYF	TGCGCCAGCAGCCAAGTTTCCGGGAGAGAGCAGTACTTC
-	TRBV6-1	TRBJ2-5	-	CASNRAETQYF	TGTGCCAGCAACAGGGCAGAGACCCAGTACTTC
-	TRBV28	TRBJ1-1	-	CASSFQSAGVNTEAFF	TGTGCCAGCAGTTTTCAGTCGGCAGGGGTTAACACTGAAGCTTTCTTT
-	TRBV30	TRBJ1-2	few	CAWSVVSYGYTF	TGTGCCTGGAGTGTTGTCAGCTATGGCTACACCTTC
TRBD1	TRBV7-9	TRBJ1-4	once	CASSQGAGHEKLFF	TGTGCCAGCAGCCAGGGGGCCGGGCATGAAAAACTGTTTTTT
TRBD1	TRBV18	TRBJ2-7	-	CASSPGTDFERYEQYF	TGTGCCAGCTCACCCGGGACAGATTTTGAGCGCTACGAGCAGTACTTC
-	TRBV7-2	TRBJ1-6	-	CASSLGLASSYNSPLHF	TGTGCCAGCAGCTTAGGTCTCGCGAGCTCCTATAATTCACCCCTCCACTTT
TRBD1	TRBV18	TRBJ2-3	-	CASSKKQGAIATDTQYF	TGTGCCAGCTCGAAAAAGCAGGGGGCGATTGCAACAGATACGCAGTATTTT
TRBD1	TRBV10-2	TRBJ2-1	-	CASSESGQGMYEQFF	TGCGCCAGCAGTGAGTCGGGACAGGGGATGTATGAGCAGTTCTTC
-	TRBV7-9	TRBJ2-1	-	CASSDTDTGGPFNEQFF	TGTGCCAGCAGCGATACTGATACGGGGGGCCCTTTCAATGAGCAGTTCTTC